These 24 T cell receptor beta chains came from one sample sequenced in a study of cytomegalovirus exposure and HLA in healthy donors. Primers included in the PCR were 60 Vbeta and 13 Jbeta primers. Sequencing used immunoSEQ multiplex PCR; TCRdb keeps in-frame clones, though not all of them. The sample consists of under 80,000 clones, around 72% of them appearing once. Sequencing was performed on PBMCs. These receptors were obtained from a man aged 45-65 years in good health and CMV-seropositive.

The chain has TRBV30 and TRBJ1-2; D may be TRBD1 (5 bases). The length of the CDR3 is 15 residues. Germline loops: CDR1 GTSNPN, CDR2 SVGIG (reference sequence). Deletions cut 4 bases from V and 1 base from J, with 16 bases between. The CDR3 region is CAWNPLEGDNYGYTF. In DNA, the CDR3 is TGTGCCTGGAATCCCCTCGAAGGGGATAACTATGGCTACACCTTC.

The rearrangement links TRBV7-8 to TRBJ2-7; TRBD1 matches at 8 bases. Germline assignment: CDR1 SGHVS and CDR2 FQNEAQ. CDR3 length: 14 residues. V dropped 5 bases and J dropped 0; count of bases not matched to a gene: 3. The chain's CDR3 is CASSRQGPSYEQYF. CDR3 DNA sequence: TGTGCCAGCAGCAGACAGGGGCCCTCCTACGAGCAGTACTTC.

The chain combines TRBV15 with TRBJ2-3; 7 nucleotides agree with TRBD1. The V and J ends lost 2 bases and 2 bases, in that order; junction bases with no gene match: 4. In germline, CDR1 is LNHNV, CDR2 YYDKDF (reference sequence). The CDR3 runs to 15 residues. The CDR3 DNA reads as TGTGCCACCAGCAGAAACAGGGGTATCACAGATACGCAGTATTTT. It translates to CATSRNRGITDTQYF.

This clone is medium-sized by share. Other DNA sequences in this specimen translate into the identical CDR3. Written as DNA, the CDR3 is TGTGCCAGCAGCCAGGCCCCTACCTCTGAAGCTTTCTTT. Its protein product is CASSQAPTSEAFF. The genes are TRBV13 and TRBJ1-1; no reliable D call. Trimming pared 5 bases from V and 6 bases from J, leaving 13 bases between. From germline, CDR1 is PRHDT and CDR2 FYEKMQ (reference sequence). The CDR3 runs 13 residues.

The rearrangement joins TRBV2 to TRBJ1-2; D remains unclear. CDR1 and CDR2 (germline): SNHLY, FYNNEI. V lost 3 bases, J lost 4 bases, and 12 bases lay in between. The CDR3 totals 14 residues. The CDR3 coding sequence is TGTGCCAGCAGTGAGCCGACGGGGTTCTATGGCTACACCTTC. As protein: CASSEPTGFYGYTF. Filled out from reference TRBV2 and TRBJ1-2, the complete variable domain reads EPEVTQTPSHQVTQMGQEVILRCVPISNHLYFYWYRQILGQKVEFLVSFYNNEISEKSEIFDDQFSVERPDGSNFTLKIRSTKLEDSAMYFCASSEPTGFYGYTFGSGTRLTVV.

The table lists this clone with a few counts. The chain employs TRBV7-9 and TRBJ2-7; D is perhaps TRBD2 (6 bases). This CDR3 contains 16 residues. V lost 3 bases, J lost 6 bases, and 21 bases lay in between. Germline V gives CDR1 SEHNR, CDR2 FQNEAQ (reference sequence). The DNA for the CDR3 is TGTGCCAGCAGCTTCGTCCCGGGACTGACCTCTCCCGAGCAGTACTTC. Its protein is CASSFVPGLTSPEQYF.

The chain is built from TRBV30 and TRBJ1-3, with a weak D call TRBD1 (5 bases). The germline gives CDR1 GTSNPN, CDR2 SVGIG (reference sequence). V lost 3 bases and J 2 bases, leaving 11 bases between the germline ends. CDR3 length: 14 amino acids. CDR3 DNA sequence: TGTGCCTGGAGAGGAACAGGAGCTGGAAACACCATATATTTT. Protein: CAWRGTGAGNTIYF.

This clone has a single count. V gene TRBV5-4 combines with J gene TRBJ2-1, with TRBD2 identical over 11 bases. The V gene's germline CDR1 is SGHNT and CDR2 YYREEE (reference sequence). CDR3 length: 16 amino acids. V lost 4 bases to trimming and J lost 3 bases; unmatched junction nucleotides: 6. The CDR3 spells CASSRGTSGSYNEQFF. The CDR3 DNA is TGTGCCAGCAGCCGAGGGACTAGCGGTAGCTACAATGAGCAGTTCTTC.

The V gene is TRBV5-1, the J gene TRBJ2-7, with 8 bases that match TRBD2. Germline-derived CDR1 and CDR2 are SGHRS and YFSETQ. The CDR3 is made up of 16 amino acids. J was trimmed by 5 bases and V by 4 bases; bases with no gene match: 14. CDR3: CASSSRGGQNLNEQYF. The CDR3, as DNA: TGCGCCAGCAGCAGTCGGGGGGGACAAAACCTAAACGAGCAGTACTTC. Looking up the rest from reference TRBV5-1 and TRBJ2-7 gives the full variable domain: KAGVTQTPRYLIKTRGQQVTLSCSPISGHRSVSWYQQTPGQGLQFLFEYFSETQRNKGNFPGRFSGRQFSNSRSEMNVSTLELGDSALYLCASSSRGGQNLNEQYFGPGTRLTVT.

CDR3 sequence: CASSLTGDTEAFF. CDR3 DNA sequence: TGTGCCAGCAGTCTTACAGGGGACACTGAAGCTTTCTTT. The chain links TRBV11-1 to TRBJ1-1; 7 positions agree with TRBD1. Germline CDR1 is SGHAT and CDR2 is FQDESV (reference sequence). V was pared by 6 bases and J by 3 bases, with 4 bases of the junction left unmatched. The CDR3 covers 13 residues.

This chain connects TRBV6-1 to TRBJ1-1; 8 bases align to TRBD1. This CDR3 has 13 residues. The trim removed 11 bases at V and 3 bases at J, leaving 8 bases unmatched. The V gene's germline CDR1 is MNHNS and CDR2 SASEGT. The CDR3 is CAAQGARYTEAFF. CDR3 coding DNA: TGTGCCGCGCAGGGGGCGCGATACACTGAAGCTTTCTTT.

This clone occurred once. CDR3: CASRSTGGVTNIQYF. The CDR3 nucleotides read TGTGCCAGCAGGTCGACAGGGGGCGTAACGAACATTCAGTACTTC. The chain combines TRBV5-5 with TRBJ2-4; 10 bases map to TRBD1. Germline V CDR1 and CDR2: SGHKS, YYEKEE (reference sequence). This CDR3 comprises 15 residues. The junction had 9 bases not matched to a gene; V was cut back by 5 bases and J by 7 bases.

The gene calls are TRBV7-8 and TRBJ2-5; D may be TRBD2 (6 bases). V lost 2 bases, J lost 7 bases, and 11 bases lay in between. CDR1 and CDR2 (germline): SGHVS, FQNEAQ. The CDR3 loop spans 13 amino acids. CDR3 sequence: CASSLKVEGTQYF. As DNA, the CDR3 is TGTGCCAGCAGCTTAAAAGTGGAGGGGACCCAGTACTTC. The whole variable domain, remainder taken from reference TRBV7-8 and TRBJ2-5, is GAGVSQSPRYKVAKRGQDVALRCDPISGHVSLFWYQQALGQGPEFLTYFQNEAQLDKSGLPSDRFFAERPEGSVSTLKIQRTQQEDSAVYLCASSLKVEGTQYFGPGTRLLVL.

The chain couples TRBV30 to TRBJ2-4; the D gene is possibly TRBD2 (6 bases). V was clipped by 0 bases and J by 0 bases, with 9 bases between them. The germline V gene encodes CDR1 GTSNPN and CDR2 SVGIG (reference sequence). This CDR3 spans 15 amino acids. CDR3 DNA: TGTGCCTGGAGTGTGACTAGTCAAGCCAAAAACATTCAGTACTTC. This sequence encodes CAWSVTSQAKNIQYF.

The CDR3, as DNA: TGTGCCAGTAGTATAACCAGGACACCCTATGGCTACACCTTC. This codes for CASSITRTPYGYTF. The V and J genes are TRBV19 and TRBJ1-2; weak D call: TRBD1 (5 bases). Germline lookup yields CDR1 LNHDA and CDR2 SQIVND (reference sequence). V was shortened by 2 bases and J by 4 bases, with 11 bases between the two germline ends. This CDR3 has 14 residues.

The rearrangement uses TRBV6-1 and TRBJ1-2; D unresolved. The CDR3 sequence is 14 residues long. Germline lookup yields CDR1 MNHNS and CDR2 SASEGT. The V gene lost 0 bases and the J gene lost 7 bases, with 12 bases spanning the gap. CDR3 residues: CASSEAPGVGGYTF. In DNA form, the CDR3 reads TGTGCCAGCAGTGAAGCGCCCGGGGTGGGTGGCTACACCTTC.

V and J are TRBV10-3 and TRBJ1-5; a weak D match, TRBD1 (6 bases). The CDR3 has 15 amino acids. CDR1 ENHRY and CDR2 SYGVKD come from the germline V gene. The V and J ends lost 4 bases and 4 bases respectively, with 14 bases between them. The CDR3 DNA follows: TGTGCCATCAGTGGGGCACAGGGAAGTAATCAGCCCCAGCATTTT. Translated, it gives CAISGAQGSNQPQHF.

This clone has just a few counts. A read error may explain this, as a much larger clone is one base away. This sample also contains other DNA sequences that code for the same CDR3. The CDR3 DNA follows: TGTGCCACCAGTTTGCAGGGGGCGCCTGGGGAGGCCCAGTACTTC. It yields the protein CATSLQGAPGEAQYF. V gene TRBV15 combines with J gene TRBJ2-5, with 8 bases lining up with TRBD1. Germline loops: CDR1 LNHNV, CDR2 YYDKDF (reference sequence). The J segment lost 9 bases and the V segment lost 6 bases, leaving 15 bases of the junction unmatched. This CDR3 spans 15 amino acids. Supplemented by reference TRBV15 and TRBJ2-5, the full variable domain reads DAMVIQNPRYQVTQFGKPVTLSCSQTLNHNVMYWYQQKSSQAPKLLFHYYDKDFNNEADTPDNFQSRRPNTSFCFLDIRSPGLGDTAMYLCATSLQGAPGEAQYFGPGTRLLVL.

Comments on this clone: The junction shows a germline mismatch at one end, possibly a read error. Other DNA sequences in this sample translate to the same CDR3. This chain links TRBV4-1 with TRBJ2-7; TRBD1 is a possible D gene (5 bases). This CDR3 is 16 amino acids long. Germline values: CDR1 MGHRA, CDR2 YSYEKL. Here the CDR3 reads CASSKEAGQGYYEQYF. CDR3 bases: TGCGCCAGCAGCAAAGAAGCAGGACAAGGCTACTACGAGCAGTACTTC.

The rearrangement uses TRBV5-1 and TRBJ1-6; 8 bases agree with TRBD1. J was trimmed by 7 bases and V by 4 bases; bases with no gene match: 10. Germline lookup yields CDR1 SGHRS and CDR2 YFSETQ. The CDR3 length is 16 residues. CDR3 region: CASSPDRTGPNSPLHF. CDR3 bases: TGCGCCAGCAGCCCGGACCGGACAGGGCCCAATTCACCCCTCCACTTT.

On this clone: The same CDR3 arises from other DNA sequences in this sample as well. This sequence joins TRBV4-3 and TRBJ2-1; D remains unclear. V was clipped by 0 bases and J by 3 bases, with 15 bases between them. The length of the CDR3 is 17 residues. Germline CDR1 is LGHNA and CDR2 is YSLEER. In DNA, the CDR3 is TGCGCCAGCAGCCAAGATATGATCTTACTCGTCTACAATGAGCAGTTCTTC. It translates to CASSQDMILLVYNEQFF.

The chain recombines TRBV7-2 with TRBJ2-4; D call uncertain. V was clipped by 4 bases and J by 0 bases, with 16 bases between them. The CDR3 spans 17 residues. Germline V CDR1 and CDR2: SGHTA, FQGNSA. The CDR3 DNA reads as TGTGCCAGCAGCTCTAACGGAGCCTCTTTAGCCAAAAACATTCAGTACTTC. This codes for CASSSNGASLAKNIQYF.

The chain's CDR3 is CAWSQRFTDTQYF. CDR3 coding DNA: TGTGCCTGGAGCCAGCGATTCACAGATACGCAGTATTTT. The rearrangement joins TRBV30 to TRBJ2-3; D remains ambiguous. The CDR3 is 13 amino acids. V lost 3 bases, J lost 2 bases, and 9 bases lay in between. Germline V CDR1 and CDR2: GTSNPN, SVGIG (reference sequence).

About this clone: The junction differs from germline at one of its ends, possibly a read error. J is TRBJ2-1 and V is TRBV7-9; 12 positions match TRBD2. CDR3 length equals 17 residues. The germline V gene has CDR1 SEHNR and CDR2 FQNEAQ (reference sequence). CDR3 protein: CSSSPRILAGGAVEQFF. For the CDR3, the DNA is TGTTCCAGCAGCCCTAGAATTCTAGCGGGGGGGGCTGTTGAGCAGTTCTTC.